This T cell receptor (beta chain) was found in a study of T cell responses to AZD1222 COVID-19 vaccine. Across the study: Samples with a second dose at about 4 or about 12 weeks were pooled together.

Sequencing used immunoSEQ multiplex PCR; TCRdb keeps in-frame clones, though not all of them. The sample contains approximately 80,000 clones, around 87% of which appear only once. Study outcomes and limitations: None of the repertoires were sampled until the peak T cell response had passed. CD4 TCRs covered the whole spike, strongest at regions 160-218 and 743-854. Just six AZD1222 recipients were seropositive at baseline.

V gave up 5 bases and J gave up 5 bases, with 24 bases separating them. Per the germline V gene, CDR1 is SEHNR and CDR2 is FQNEAQ (reference sequence). The CDR3 covers 17 residues. Worth noting for this clone: Its antigen is unknown.

The TCR sequence derives from an adult in good health. The chain carries TRBV7-9 and TRBJ2-5, with D uncertain. The sample consisted of peripheral blood, taken on day 0 of AZD1222 vaccination. CDR3 region: CASSETIQEFGMETQYF. CDR3 sequence (DNA): TGTGCCAGCAGCGAAACGATCCAGGAATTCGGTATGGAGACCCAGTACTTC.